These T cell receptor beta chains were read from a single sample in a study of T cells in Graves' hyperthyroidism and ophthalmopathy. Using its own MiXCR run on the multiplex PCR reads, TCRdb lists one record per CDR3 protein. The sample has 550,000 to 650,000 distinct CDR3 sequences; approximately 15% are singletons. What was sequenced was blood. The receptor source for this set is a woman aged 25 to 39 with Graves' hyperthyroidism that later progressed to Graves' ophthalmopathy. Each CDR3 is given with its conserved first and last residue. Each record gives: J gene, D gene, clone size, V gene, CDR3 DNA, CDR3 protein. The D gene is left open where the match is weak. Clone size is stated in some rows and not others, as once, few, many or a class when expanded.

J gene: TRBJ1-1
D gene: NA
clone size: many
V gene: TRBV6-1
CDR3 DNA: TGTGCCAGCAGTGAAGGTCCCGCGAACACTGAAGCTTTCTTT
CDR3 protein: CASSEGPANTEAFF

J gene: TRBJ2-1
D gene: TRBD1
clone size: many
V gene: TRBV7-6
CDR3 DNA: TGTGCCAGCAGCACGGGACAGGGAAACAATGAGCAGTTCTTC
CDR3 protein: CASSTGQGNNEQFF

J gene: TRBJ1-6
D gene: NA
clone size: many
V gene: TRBV12-3/TRBV12-4
CDR3 DNA: TGTGCCAGCAGTTTTGCTTCGGACTATAATTCACCCCTCCACTTT
CDR3 protein: CASSFASDYNSPLHF

J gene: TRBJ2-7
D gene: NA
clone size: many
V gene: TRBV5-1
CDR3 DNA: TGCGCCAGCGCGAGAAACAGGGAATTAAGCGAGCAGTACTTC
CDR3 protein: CASARNRELSEQYF

J gene: TRBJ2-7
D gene: NA
clone size: few
V gene: TRBV18
CDR3 DNA: TGTGCCAGCTCACCACAAGGGGCCATGGCTTACGAGCAGTACTTC
CDR3 protein: CASSPQGAMAYEQYF

J gene: TRBJ2-3
D gene: NA
clone size: many
V gene: TRBV19
CDR3 DNA: TGTGCCAGTAGTCCCGGACTTCCATTAAACACAGATACGCAGTATTTT
CDR3 protein: CASSPGLPLNTDTQYF

J gene: TRBJ1-5
D gene: TRBD1
clone size: NA
V gene: TRBV24-1
CDR3 DNA: TGTGCCGCCAGACAGGGGGGTAATAGCAATCAGCCCCAGCATTTT
CDR3 protein: CAARQGGNSNQPQHF

J gene: TRBJ2-7
D gene: NA
clone size: few
V gene: TRBV18
CDR3 DNA: TGTGCCAGCTCATTCTACAGGGCGACCCAGGGTGAGCAGTACTTC
CDR3 protein: CASSFYRATQGEQYF

J gene: TRBJ2-4
D gene: NA
clone size: few
V gene: TRBV10-2
CDR3 DNA: TGCGCCAGCTCCGCGTTGGATGGGGAGAACATTCAGTACTTC
CDR3 protein: CASSALDGENIQYF

J gene: TRBJ2-3
D gene: NA
clone size: many
V gene: TRBV28
CDR3 DNA: TGTGCCAGCAGGGGAGCCTCAGATACGCAGTATTTT
CDR3 protein: CASRGASDTQYF

J gene: TRBJ2-7
D gene: TRBD2
clone size: few
V gene: TRBV10-1
CDR3 DNA: TGCGCCAGCAGCTACTCGACTAGCGGGATCTACGAGCAGTACTTC
CDR3 protein: CASSYSTSGIYEQYF

J gene: TRBJ2-3
D gene: NA
clone size: many
V gene: TRBV28
CDR3 DNA: TGTGCCAGCAGTTTACCGCCAGGGGAAACGCAGTATTTT
CDR3 protein: CASSLPPGETQYF

J gene: TRBJ1-1
D gene: TRBD1
clone size: NA
V gene: TRBV7-8
CDR3 DNA: TGTGCCAGCAGCTTCAACCAGGGGGCAACTGAAGCTTTCTTT
CDR3 protein: CASSFNQGATEAFF

J gene: TRBJ1-1
D gene: NA
clone size: many
V gene: TRBV7-9
CDR3 DNA: TGTGCCAGCAGCTTAAAGGATGAAGCTTTCTTT
CDR3 protein: CASSLKDEAFF

J gene: TRBJ1-1
D gene: NA
clone size: many
V gene: TRBV20-1
CDR3 DNA: TGCAGTGCTTGGGACGTTAGGGATGAAGCTTTCTTT
CDR3 protein: CSAWDVRDEAFF

J gene: TRBJ1-5
D gene: TRBD1
clone size: many
V gene: TRBV7-9
CDR3 DNA: TGTGCCAGCAGCTCAACAGGGGGCGGCTTTCAGCCCCAGCATTTT
CDR3 protein: CASSSTGGGFQPQHF

J gene: TRBJ1-1
D gene: NA
clone size: many
V gene: TRBV10-3
CDR3 DNA: TGTGCCATCAAGGGTCCAGGAGAAGCGGAAGCTTTCTTT
CDR3 protein: CAIKGPGEAEAFF

J gene: TRBJ2-7
D gene: TRBD2
clone size: many
V gene: TRBV6-1
CDR3 DNA: TGTGCCAGCAGCCCAGGGTCTAGCGGGAGACACGAGCAGTACTTC
CDR3 protein: CASSPGSSGRHEQYF

J gene: TRBJ2-7
D gene: NA
clone size: NA
V gene: TRBV27
CDR3 DNA: TGTGCCAGCAGCTTAAGTTTGGGTGAGCAGTACTTC
CDR3 protein: CASSLSLGEQYF

J gene: TRBJ1-4
D gene: NA
clone size: many
V gene: TRBV27
CDR3 DNA: TGTGCCAGCAGACCTCTAGGTGGGACGGGTAATGAAAAACTGTTTTTT
CDR3 protein: CASRPLGGTGNEKLFF

J gene: TRBJ1-2
D gene: NA
clone size: NA
V gene: TRBV20-1
CDR3 DNA: TGCAGTGCCCCGACGGGGGGGGGGGCCCCCGATGGCTACACCTTC
CDR3 protein: CSAPTGGGAPDGYTF

J gene: TRBJ2-2
D gene: TRBD1
clone size: NA
V gene: TRBV7-9
CDR3 DNA: TGTACCAGCAGCTACGAGACAGGGGGCCCCACCGGGGAGCTGTTTTTT
CDR3 protein: CTSSYETGGPTGELFF